The 20 T cell receptor beta chains reported below all come from one sample, sequenced in a study of blood T cell repertoires in COVID-19. Repertoires were generated with immunoSEQ multiplex PCR, while TCRdb's copy carries only in-frame clones and drops some. The data show a few hundred thousand clones, around 88% seen once. Sequenced input: PBMCs or T cells enriched from blood (not recorded which). The receptor source for this set is a woman aged 40 to 55 with acute COVID-19.

The chain links TRBV7-2 to TRBJ1-6, with a tentative D call TRBD1 (6 bases). From germline, CDR1 is SGHTA and CDR2 FQGNSA. The V end lost 1 base, the J end lost 1 base, and 17 bases lay between the germline ends. This CDR3 region has 19 residues. The CDR3 is CASSLVPGDVGSYNSPLHF. The CDR3, as DNA: TGTGCCAGCAGCTTAGTCCCAGGGGATGTGGGATCCTATAATTCACCCCTCCACTTT.

The V and J genes are TRBV6-5 and TRBJ1-2; TRBD1 is a possible D gene (5 bases). The CDR3 extends over 16 amino acids. V was shortened by 4 bases and J by 4 bases, with 19 bases between the two germline ends. In germline, CDR1 is MNHEY, CDR2 SVGAGI. The CDR3 loop is CASSFSTEETRYGYTF. DNA for the CDR3: TGTGCCAGCAGTTTCTCGACAGAAGAAACCCGCTATGGCTACACCTTC.

This chain links TRBV29-1 with TRBJ2-1, with 12 bases matching TRBD2. V shed 5 bases and J 7 bases; nucleotides not matched to a gene: 3. This CDR3 is built from 13 residues. CDR1 SQVTM and CDR2 ANQGSEA come from the germline V gene. For the CDR3, the DNA is TGCAGCGTTTGGACTAGCGGGACGAATGAGCAGTTCTTC. It encodes CSVWTSGTNEQFF.

The J gene is TRBJ2-2, the V gene TRBV30; D gene unclear. CDR3 size: 11 residues. CDR1 GTSNPN and CDR2 SVGIG come from the germline V gene (reference sequence). Trimming stripped 2 bases from V and 6 bases from J, with 4 bases between. CDR3 protein: CAWSQAGELFF. CDR3 coding DNA: TGTGCCTGGAGTCAGGCCGGGGAGCTGTTTTTT.

The gene calls are TRBV10-1 and TRBJ2-5, with D perhaps TRBD1 (6 bases). The CDR3 covers 16 residues. V was shortened by 3 bases and J by 3 bases, with 17 bases between the two germline ends. Germline loops: CDR1 WNHNN, CDR2 SYGVQD (reference sequence). CDR3 DNA: TGCGCCAGCAGTGATAGCAGGGGCGGGCGGAAAGAGACCCAGTACTTC. It is translated as CASSDSRGGRKETQYF.

J is TRBJ2-5 and V is TRBV6-2 or TRBV6-3; 10 positions match TRBD2. The CDR3 is 15 residues long. The germline V gene has CDR1 MNHEY and CDR2 SVGEGT. V lost 5 bases to trimming and J lost 5 bases; unmatched junction nucleotides: 8. In DNA, the CDR3 is TGTGCCAGCAGTGTGCTAGCGGGGGAGCGGGAGACCCAGTACTTC. The encoded protein is CASSVLAGERETQYF.

V and J are TRBV19 and TRBJ1-6; 10 bases line up with TRBD1. Per germline, CDR1 LNHDA and CDR2 SQIVND (reference sequence). V was pared by 7 bases and J by 5 bases, with 2 bases of the junction left unmatched. The CDR3 is 14 residues long. The CDR3 DNA sequence: TGTGCCAGTATAGACAGGGGGCATAATTCACCCCTCCACTTT. Its translation is CASIDRGHNSPLHF.

In DNA, the CDR3 is TGTGCCAGCAGCGTTTCACTAGCGGCGGGCACCGGGGAGCTGTTTTTT. Translated, it gives CASSVSLAAGTGELFF. The chain couples TRBV7-2 to TRBJ2-2; 8 nucleotides line up with TRBD2. V shed 5 bases, J shed 4 bases, and the junction held 9 bases outside the gene matches. The germline gives CDR1 SGHTA, CDR2 FQGNSA. The CDR3 is made up of 16 amino acids.

This clone has only a few counts. The chain couples TRBV7-2 to TRBJ2-1; TRBD2 matches 11 bases. V was pared by 10 bases and J by 10 bases, with 12 bases of the junction left unmatched. This CDR3 comprises 14 residues. Looked up from germline, CDR1 is SGHTA and CDR2 is FQGNSA. As DNA, the CDR3 is TGTGCCAAAGTAGGGCTAGCGGGGGGCAGGGAGCAGTTCTTC. It encodes CAKVGLAGGREQFF.

V is TRBV11-2 and J is TRBJ1-4, with D unclear. CDR3 length: 15 residues. V gave up 1 base and J gave up 7 bases, with 13 bases separating them. Germline lookup yields CDR1 SGHAT and CDR2 FQNNGV. The DNA for the CDR3 is TGTGCCAGCAGCTTAGGAGGTGGAATGGGTGAAAAACTGTTTTTT. This sequence encodes CASSLGGGMGEKLFF.

This chain connects TRBV5-1 to TRBJ1-4; 7 bases line up with TRBD1. Germline values: CDR1 SGHRS, CDR2 YFSETQ. The V segment lost 4 bases and the J segment 3 bases; nucleotides outside the gene matches: 6. The CDR3 is 15 residues long. The CDR3 here is CASSLTGTANEKLFF. The CDR3 DNA is TGCGCCAGCAGCCTGACAGGGACGGCTAATGAAAAACTGTTTTTT.

This rearrangement joins TRBV10-1 to TRBJ2-2; D not certain. This CDR3 spans 13 amino acids. V shed 5 bases and J shed 1 base, with 5 bases lying between them. Germline lookup yields CDR1 WNHNN and CDR2 SYGVQD (reference sequence). The CDR3 spells CASSHKNTGELFF. CDR3 in DNA: TGCGCCAGCAGTCACAAGAACACCGGGGAGCTGTTTTTT.

The chain has TRBV30 and TRBJ2-1, with D unclear. The germline CDR1 and CDR2 sequences are GTSNPN and SVGIG (reference sequence). The CDR3 is 13 amino acids. V was trimmed by 1 base and J by 2 bases, leaving 6 bases between them. The CDR3 coding sequence is TGTGCCTGGAGTGGAGGCACCTACAATGAGCAGTTCTTC. Its translation: CAWSGGTYNEQFF.

This chain connects TRBV7-8 to TRBJ1-3; D is undetermined. V lost 3 bases to trimming and J lost 4 bases, with 10 bases between them. Germline V gene data show CDR1 as SGHVS and CDR2 as FQNEAQ. This CDR3 spans 14 amino acids. This chain's CDR3 is CASSFEEAGNTIYF. The CDR3 DNA sequence: TGTGCCAGCAGCTTTGAGGAGGCGGGAAACACCATATATTTT.

This clone showed up just once. The chain recombines TRBV6-2 or TRBV6-3 with TRBJ2-7; tentatively, D is TRBD2 (5 bases). V was clipped by 2 bases and J by 6 bases, with 14 bases between them. This CDR3 region has 14 residues. Germline V CDR1 and CDR2: MNHEY, SVGEGT. DNA of the CDR3: TGTGCCAGCAGTTACGGAGGATGGGCTTTCGAGCAGTACTTC. It translates to CASSYGGWAFEQYF.

The chain couples TRBV5-6 to TRBJ1-2; D is perhaps TRBD1 (6 bases). The V and J ends lost 4 bases and 8 bases respectively, with 9 bases between them. The CDR3 covers 11 residues. Germline V gene lookup returns CDR1 SGHDT and CDR2 YYEEEE. The CDR3 DNA follows: TGTGCCAGCAGCCGACAGGAGGGCTACACCTTC. Protein sequence: CASSRQEGYTF.

Remarks on this clone: Other DNA sequences of this sample code for an identical CDR3. The chain couples TRBV27 to TRBJ1-2; D unresolved. The CDR3 runs to 11 residues. Germline CDR1 MNHEY, CDR2 SMNVEV (reference sequence). V shed 5 bases and J shed 4 bases, with 5 bases lying between them. This CDR3 reads CASSRGYGYTF. The DNA of the CDR3 is TGTGCCAGCAGTCGGGGCTATGGCTACACCTTC.

J is TRBJ1-1 and V is TRBV19, with a weak D call TRBD1 (6 bases). This CDR3 contains 14 residues. The germline CDR1 and CDR2 sequences are LNHDA and SQIVND (reference sequence). Trimming took off 8 bases at V and 4 bases at J, with 17 bases between the two ends. The chain's CDR3 is CASSMGARATEAFF. CDR3 in DNA: TGTGCCAGTTCTATGGGGGCGAGGGCCACTGAAGCTTTCTTT.

V usage is TRBV27 and J usage is TRBJ1-1; perhaps TRBD1 as D (6 bases). Trimming took 3 bases from V and 8 from J, leaving 10 bases between them. The CDR3 totals 12 residues. Germline loops: CDR1 MNHEY, CDR2 SMNVEV (reference sequence). CDR3 in amino acids: CASSFLGTEAFF. The CDR3 DNA reads TGTGCCAGCAGTTTTCTCGGGACAGAAGCTTTCTTT.

The chain employs TRBV7-8 and TRBJ1-1; TRBD1 matches at 11 bases. The CDR3 runs 16 residues. The V gene end was trimmed by 5 bases and the J gene end by 6 bases; junction bases not matched to a gene: 11. Per germline, CDR1 SGHVS and CDR2 FQNEAQ. The CDR3 reads CASSRNHRTGGSEAFF. CDR3 in DNA: TGTGCCAGCAGCCGTAACCACCGGACAGGGGGCTCTGAAGCTTTCTTT.